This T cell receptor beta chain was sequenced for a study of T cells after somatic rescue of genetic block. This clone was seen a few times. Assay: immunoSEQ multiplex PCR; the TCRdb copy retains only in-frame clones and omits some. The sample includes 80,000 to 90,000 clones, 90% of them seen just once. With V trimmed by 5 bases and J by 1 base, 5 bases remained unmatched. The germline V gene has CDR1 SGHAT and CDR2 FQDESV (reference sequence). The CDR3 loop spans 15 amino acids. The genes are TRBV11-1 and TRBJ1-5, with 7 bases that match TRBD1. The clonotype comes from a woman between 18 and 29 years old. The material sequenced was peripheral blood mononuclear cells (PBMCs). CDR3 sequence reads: CASSKGTASNQPQHF. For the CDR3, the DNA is TGTGCCAGCAGCAAGGGGACAGCGAGCAATCAGCCCCAGCATTTT. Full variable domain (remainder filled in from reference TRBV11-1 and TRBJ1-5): EAEVAQSPRYKITEKSQAVAFWCDPISGHATLYWYRQILGQGPELLVQFQDESVVDDSQLPKDRFSAERLKGVDSTLKIQPAELGDSAMYLCASSKGTASNQPQHFGDGTRLSIL.